Listed below are T cell receptor beta chains from one sample, sequenced in a study of T cell changes during pregnancy in multiple sclerosis. The repertoire was sequenced with immunoSEQ multiplex PCR; TCRdb's copy has only in-frame clones and lacks some. The sample yields 70,000 to 95,000 clones, 94% seen once. This specimen consisted of peripheral blood, obtained in the third trimester of pregnancy. These receptors came from a female donor with multiple sclerosis, enrolled in a pregnancy study. Both conserved end residues are part of each CDR3. The order of the fields is V gene, J gene, clone size, D gene, CDR3 DNA, CDR3 protein. D genes are given only for firm matches. Clone size appears in some rows only: once, few, many, or a class for an expanded clone.

V: TRBV6-1; J: TRBJ1-5; size: .; D: .; DNA: TGTGCCAGCAGTGAATGGTTGATGGGGGCAAAGGTACAGCCCCAGCATTTT; CDR3: CASSEWLMGAKVQPQHF
V: TRBV28; J: TRBJ2-3; size: .; D: .; DNA: TGTGCCAGCAGTTCCGTCCGAGATACGCAGTATTTT; CDR3: CASSSVRDTQYF
V: TRBV14; J: TRBJ2-1; size: .; D: .; DNA: TGTGCCAGCAGCCCCCAGGGGAATGAGCAGTTCTTC; CDR3: CASSPQGNEQFF
V: TRBV21-1; J: TRBJ2-5; size: .; D: .; DNA: TGTGCCACCAGAATAAGGGGGAATCACCGAGAGACCCAGTACTTC; CDR3: CATRIRGNHRETQYF
V: TRBV5-1; J: TRBJ2-2; size: .; D: TRBD2; DNA: TGCGCCAGCAGAAGCAGCGGGAGGGAGGAGGCGCTGTTTTTT; CDR3: CASRSSGREEALFF
V: TRBV14; J: TRBJ2-5; size: .; D: .; DNA: TGTGCCAGCAGCCAAGGGCGGTGGGAGACCCAGTACTTC; CDR3: CASSQGRWETQYF
V: TRBV10-3; J: TRBJ2-1; size: .; D: .; DNA: TGTGCCATCAGTGCGACTCGCCCCTACAATGAGCAGTTCTTC; CDR3: CAISATRPYNEQFF
V: TRBV5-1; J: TRBJ2-6; size: .; D: .; DNA: TGCGCCAGCAGCTTGGGGGCCACAGGGTACCCTGGGGCCAACGTCCTGACTTTC; CDR3: CASSLGATGYPGANVLTF
V: TRBV7-6; J: TRBJ2-1; size: .; D: .; DNA: TGTGCCAGCAGCTCCCGACTGGCGAGTGAGCAGTTCTTC; CDR3: CASSSRLASEQFF
V: TRBV2; J: TRBJ1-4; size: .; D: .; DNA: TGTGCCAGCACTAAGACAGACAGAGATAATGAAAAACTGTTTTTT; CDR3: CASTKTDRDNEKLFF
V: TRBV4-3; J: TRBJ2-2; size: .; D: .; DNA: TGCGCCAGCAGCCAAGTGTTAGCGTCCGGGGAGCTGTTTTTT; CDR3: CASSQVLASGELFF
V: TRBV19; J: TRBJ1-5; size: .; D: TRBD1; DNA: TGTGCCAGTAGTTCCCTGGACAGGGATTACCAGCCCCAGCATTTT; CDR3: CASSSLDRDYQPQHF
V: TRBV2; J: TRBJ2-4; size: .; D: TRBD1; DNA: TGTGCCAGCTCTAAGACAGGGTTGGAAAACATTCAGTACTTC; CDR3: CASSKTGLENIQYF
V: TRBV4-1; J: TRBJ2-7; size: .; D: TRBD1; DNA: TGCGCCAGCAGCCAAGCGGGACAGGGATCTTACGAGCAGTACTTC; CDR3: CASSQAGQGSYEQYF
V: TRBV29-1; J: TRBJ2-1; size: .; D: .; DNA: TGCGGCGCAGGGGTCAATGAGCAGTTCTTC; CDR3: CGAGVNEQFF
V: TRBV4-3; J: TRBJ2-7; size: .; D: TRBD2; DNA: TGCGCCAGCAGCCCCTCTCGGGCGGGAGGGTACGAGCAGTACTTC; CDR3: CASSPSRAGGYEQYF
V: TRBV7-3; J: TRBJ2-1; size: .; D: TRBD1; DNA: TGTGCCAGCAGCTCCTACGACGGGACAGGGGAGAATGAGCAGTTCTTC; CDR3: CASSSYDGTGENEQFF
V: TRBV28; J: TRBJ1-5; size: .; D: .; DNA: TGTGCCAGCAGTCTTACGACGGGACTCTCCTTGGGGGCCCAGCATTTT; CDR3: CASSLTTGLSLGAQHF
V: TRBV6-5; J: TRBJ2-2; size: .; D: TRBD2; DNA: TGTGCCAGCAGTTACCGAACTAGCGGGAACACCGGGGAGCTGTTTTTT; CDR3: CASSYRTSGNTGELFF
V: TRBV7-9; J: TRBJ2-5; size: .; D: TRBD1; DNA: TGTGCCAGCAGCAGCCGACAGGGGGCGGCGGAGACCCAGTACTTC; CDR3: CASSSRQGAAETQYF
V: TRBV25-1; J: TRBJ2-4; size: .; D: TRBD1; DNA: TGTGCCAGCAGAGAGGACAGGCCTGCCAAAAACATTCAGTACTTC; CDR3: CASREDRPAKNIQYF
V: TRBV5-4; J: TRBJ2-1; size: .; D: TRBD2; DNA: TGTGCCAGCATCGGACTAGCGGGAGGGGTCGATGAGCAGTTCTTC; CDR3: CASIGLAGGVDEQFF
V: TRBV5-4; J: TRBJ1-2; size: .; D: .; DNA: TGTGCCAGCAGCTCAGGGGAAACCTATGGCTACACCTTC; CDR3: CASSSGETYGYTF
V: TRBV9; J: TRBJ2-5; size: .; D: TRBD2; DNA: TGTGCCAGCAGCGCCCTAGCGGGAGGGGAAGGAGCCCAGTACTTC; CDR3: CASSALAGGEGAQYF
V: TRBV7-6; J: TRBJ2-1; size: .; D: TRBD2; DNA: TGTGCCAGCAGCTTTGATTTGCCTAGCGGGAGTTTCTACAATGAGCAGTTCTTC; CDR3: CASSFDLPSGSFYNEQFF
V: TRBV7-3; J: TRBJ1-1; size: .; D: .; DNA: TGTGCCAGCAGCTTTGGGGGGGCCGGCACTGAAGCTTTCTTT; CDR3: CASSFGGAGTEAFF
V: TRBV2; J: TRBJ2-7; size: .; D: .; DNA: TGTGCCAGCAGTGAAGCGGGGACTCCGGGGCCCTACGAGCAGTACTTC; CDR3: CASSEAGTPGPYEQYF
V: TRBV6-4; J: TRBJ2-7; size: .; D: TRBD2; DNA: TGTGCCAGCAGTGACGGGACTAGCGGGAGAGACTCCTACGAGCAGTACTTC; CDR3: CASSDGTSGRDSYEQYF
V: TRBV19; J: TRBJ1-3; size: .; D: .; DNA: TGTGCCAGTAGTATTGGTCCTAGCGTGGGGGCTGGAAACACCATATATTTT; CDR3: CASSIGPSVGAGNTIYF
V: TRBV10-3; J: TRBJ2-5; size: .; D: .; DNA: TGTGCCATCAGTGGAGGGGGATCTCGGGAGACCCAGTACTTC; CDR3: CAISGGGSRETQYF
V: TRBV29-1; J: TRBJ2-2; size: few; D: TRBD2; DNA: TGCAGCGTTAGACTCGGGACTAGCTTCGGGGAGCTGTTTTTT; CDR3: CSVRLGTSFGELFF
V: TRBV6-5; J: TRBJ1-2; size: .; D: TRBD1; DNA: TGTGCCAGCAGTTACTTCCCTCATGGGGACAGCTATGGCTACACCTTC; CDR3: CASSYFPHGDSYGYTF